This passage covers 17 T cell receptor beta chains from one sample sequenced in a study of T-cell memory formation after mild COVID-19 (dated by TCRdb to the early 2020s). Libraries were prepared through 5' RACE. Sequencing relied on an Illumina NovaSeq 6000. The public reads were run again by TCRdb, first through fastp at Q25 and then through MiXCR, and only productive beta chains were kept. Rows merge per CDR3 protein into single entries with the most common DNA and genes. The sample yields about 400,000 distinct CDR3 sequences; over 15% were counted once. Clones ranked in the top ten supply roughly 21% of the sample. The sequenced sample consisted of PBMCs or a T cell subset sorted from them (not recorded which). These receptors came from a man aged 18-30 years who had mild COVID-19 (a few samples of this study predate the infection). The sample titles of this study are shuffled in the database, so cell type and time point are left out; the donor was told from shared clones.

The rearrangement uses TRBV18 and TRBJ1-2, with D hard to call. Trimming left V 2 bases short and J 7 bases short, with 11 bases between. There are 13 residues in the CDR3. The germline CDR1 and CDR2 sequences are KGHSH and LQKENI. The CDR3 here is CASSPSADSGYTF. CDR3 nucleotides: TGTGCCAGCTCACCAAGCGCAGATAGTGGCTACACCTTC.

The chain is built from TRBV21-1 and TRBJ1-2. TRBV21-1 is deemed a pseudogene. The CDR3 extends over 13 amino acids. The CDR3 spells CASSRLCLYGYTF. The CDR3 DNA is TGTGCCAGCAGCCGTCTGTGTCTCTATGGCTACACCTTC.

The chain combines TRBV7-2 with TRBJ2-5; TRBD2 might be the D (6 bases). CDR3 size: 14 residues. CDR1 and CDR2 from the germline V gene are SGHTA and FQGNSA. V lost 5 bases to trimming and J lost 5 bases, with 15 bases between them. The CDR3: CASSVQGGMETQYF. The CDR3 nucleotides are TGTGCCAGCAGCGTTCAGGGCGGGATGGAGACCCAGTACTTC. Complete variable domain (other parts from reference TRBV7-2 and TRBJ2-5): GAGVSQSPSNKVTEKGKDVELRCDPISGHTALYWYRQSLGQGLEFLIYFQGNSAPDKSGLPSDRFSAERTGGSVSTLTIQRTQQEDSAVYLCASSVQGGMETQYFGPGTRLLVL.

This clonotype was recorded a few times. The chain is built from TRBV4-3 and TRBJ2-3; TRBD1 aligns across 8 bases. The trim removed 2 bases at V and 6 bases at J, leaving 7 bases unmatched. The CDR3 has 15 residues. Germline V gene lookup returns CDR1 LGHNA and CDR2 YSLEER. The CDR3 region is CASSQRQGQGDTQYF. For the CDR3, the DNA is TGCGCCAGCAGCCAAAGACAGGGGCAGGGGGATACGCAGTATTTT.

This clonotype was counted only a few times. J is TRBJ2-3 and V is TRBV5-1; D is ambiguous. The CDR3 has 15 amino acids. Looked up from germline, CDR1 is SGHRS and CDR2 is YFSETQ. The V gene lost 1 base and the J gene lost 4 bases, with 13 bases spanning the gap. The CDR3 coding sequence is TGCGCCAGCAGCTTGAAGGCAGGTTCGTCAGATACGCAGTATTTT. Its translation: CASSLKAGSSDTQYF. Looking up the rest from reference TRBV5-1 and TRBJ2-3 gives the full variable domain: KAGVTQTPRYLIKTRGQQVTLSCSPISGHRSVSWYQQTPGQGLQFLFEYFSETQRNKGNFPGRFSGRQFSNSRSEMNVSTLELGDSALYLCASSLKAGSSDTQYFGPGTRLTVL.

The rearrangement joins TRBV29-1 to TRBJ1-2; possibly TRBD1 for D (6 bases). V was trimmed by 4 bases and J by 4 bases, leaving 13 bases between them. Germline CDR1 is SQVTM and CDR2 is ANQGSEA. The CDR3 contains 13 residues. The CDR3 is CSVARGGLYGYTF. The CDR3, as DNA: TGCAGCGTTGCCAGGGGCGGACTCTATGGCTACACCTTC. Full variable domain (rest looked up from reference TRBV29-1 and TRBJ1-2): SAVISQKPSRDICQRGTSLTIQCQVDSQVTMMFWYRQQPGQSLTLIATANQGSEATYESGFVIDKFPISRPNLTFSTLTVSNMSPEDSSIYLCSVARGGLYGYTFGSGTRLTVV.

The chain combines TRBV20-1 with TRBJ2-5, with 7 bases aligning to TRBD2. V lost 1 base and J lost 5; bases outside the gene matches: 13. Germline CDR1 is DFQATT and CDR2 is SNEGSKA (reference sequence). The CDR3 spans 16 residues. CDR3 loop: CSARVQNLAGVETQYF. CDR3 DNA: TGCAGTGCTAGAGTTCAGAACTTGGCGGGGGTCGAGACCCAGTACTTC.

This clonotype has more than one count but fewer than ten. The chain has TRBV3-1 and TRBJ2-5; either TRBD1 or TRBD2 may fit D (5 bases each). Germline CDR1 is LGHDT and CDR2 is YNNKEL (reference sequence). Trimming stripped 4 bases from V and 5 bases from J, with 14 bases between. The CDR3 covers 14 residues. The CDR3 spells CASSPGTPRETQYF. The DNA of the CDR3 is TGTGCCAGCAGCCCCGGGACCCCGAGGGAGACCCAGTACTTC.

This clonotype was counted a few times. The chain recombines TRBV12-3 or TRBV12-4 with TRBJ2-5; D is unresolved. V shed 5 bases and J shed 4 bases, with 14 bases lying between them. The CDR3 runs 14 residues. CDR3 in amino acids: CASSLGPSVETQYF. CDR3 coding DNA: TGTGCCAGCAGTCTTGGACCGTCGGTAGAGACCCAGTACTTC.

This clonotype was counted ten times or more. The rearrangement joins TRBV4-3 to TRBJ1-4; maybe TRBD1 (5 bases). Germline CDR1 reads LGHNA; CDR2 reads YSLEER. The CDR3 loop spans 15 amino acids. The V gene lost 4 bases and the J gene lost 0 bases, with 9 bases spanning the gap. CDR3 region: CASSPLRATNEKLFF. The CDR3 coding sequence is TGCGCCAGCAGCCCCCTCAGGGCAACTAATGAAAAACTGTTTTTT.

This clonotype has more than one count but fewer than ten. The rearrangement links TRBV4-1 to TRBJ2-3; TRBD1 aligns across 10 bases. The CDR3 totals 17 residues. Trimming at V came to 3 bases and at J to 3 bases, leaving 9 bases not matched to a gene. CDR1 is MGHRA and CDR2 is YSYEKL in the germline V gene. The CDR3 bases are TGCGCCAGCAGCCAGACTTACGGGACAGGGGTGACAGATACGCAGTATTTT. This sequence encodes CASSQTYGTGVTDTQYF.

The table lists this clonotype with a few counts. The chain links TRBV3-1 to TRBJ2-1, with D maybe TRBD1 (6 bases). The CDR3 totals 15 residues. Germline-derived CDR1 and CDR2 are LGHDT and YNNKEL (reference sequence). V shed 5 bases and J shed 7 bases, with 18 bases lying between them. As DNA, the CDR3 is TGTGCCAGCAGCACTCGACAGGAAAGTACGAATGAGCAGTTCTTC. Translated: CASSTRQESTNEQFF.

This clonotype has more than one count but fewer than ten. The chain has TRBV7-3 and TRBJ2-1; 13 nucleotides line up with TRBD2. This CDR3 has 17 amino acids. The V gene end was trimmed by 5 bases and the J gene end by 4 bases; junction bases not matched to a gene: 8. CDR1 and CDR2 from the germline V gene are SGHTA and FQGTGA. The CDR3 here is CASSPPGLAGMYNEQFF. The CDR3 DNA sequence: TGTGCCAGCAGCCCCCCGGGACTAGCGGGGATGTACAATGAGCAGTTCTTC.

This clonotype was seen a handful of times. The chain carries TRBV29-1 and TRBJ2-5, with a weak D call TRBD1 (6 bases). Trimming pared 7 bases from V and 5 bases from J, leaving 11 bases between. The germline gives CDR1 SQVTM, CDR2 ANQGSEA. This CDR3 is 11 amino acids long. The CDR3 coding sequence is TGCAGCGGCAGGGGCGGTGAGACCCAGTACTTC. Residues: CSGRGGETQYF.

V usage is TRBV6-5 and J usage is TRBJ1-1; perhaps TRBD1 as D (5 bases). This CDR3 contains 16 residues. Trimming stripped 0 bases from V and 5 bases from J, with 16 bases between. Germline V gene data show CDR1 as MNHEY and CDR2 as SVGAGI. The CDR3 sequence: CASSYSPGGGETEAFF. CDR3 sequence (DNA): TGTGCCAGCAGTTACTCCCCCGGCGGGGGTGAGACTGAAGCTTTCTTT.

This clonotype has more than one count but fewer than ten. V gene TRBV27 combines with J gene TRBJ2-1; 11 bases align to TRBD2. Germline CDR1 and CDR2: MNHEY and SMNVEV (reference sequence). The J segment lost 6 bases and the V segment lost 2 bases, leaving 12 bases of the junction unmatched. This CDR3 is 18 amino acids long. CDR3 DNA sequence: TGTGCCAGCAGTTTACTAGCGGGGGGTCCCCGTCCATTCAATGAGCAGTTCTTC. It yields the protein CASSLLAGGPRPFNEQFF.

The table lists this clonotype with a few counts. The V gene is TRBV23-1, the J gene TRBJ2-7; 8 positions match TRBD1. TRBV23-1 qualifies as an ORF whose function is uncertain. Trimming cost V 4 bases and J 2 bases; bases outside gene matches: 7. The CDR3 covers 15 residues. This chain's CDR3 is CASSPGQGGPYEQYF. CDR3 nucleotides: TGCGCCAGCAGTCCCGGACAGGGAGGTCCCTACGAGCAGTACTTC.